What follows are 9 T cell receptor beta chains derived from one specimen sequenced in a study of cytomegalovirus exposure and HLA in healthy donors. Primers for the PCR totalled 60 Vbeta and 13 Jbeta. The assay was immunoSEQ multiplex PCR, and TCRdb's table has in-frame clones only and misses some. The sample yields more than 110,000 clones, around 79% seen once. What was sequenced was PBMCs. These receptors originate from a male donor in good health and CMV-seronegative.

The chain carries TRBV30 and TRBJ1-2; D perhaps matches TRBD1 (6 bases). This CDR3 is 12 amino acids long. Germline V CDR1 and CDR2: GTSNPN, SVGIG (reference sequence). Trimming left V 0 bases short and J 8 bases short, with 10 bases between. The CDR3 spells CAWSVQGPGYTF. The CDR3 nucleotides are TGTGCCTGGAGTGTACAGGGACCCGGCTACACCTTC.

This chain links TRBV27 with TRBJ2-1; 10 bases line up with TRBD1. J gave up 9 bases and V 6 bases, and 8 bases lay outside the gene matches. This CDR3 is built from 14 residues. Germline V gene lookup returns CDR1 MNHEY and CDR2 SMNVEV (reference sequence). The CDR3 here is CASSPRQGAGEQFF. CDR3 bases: TGTGCCAGCAGCCCGCGACAGGGGGCTGGTGAGCAGTTCTTC.

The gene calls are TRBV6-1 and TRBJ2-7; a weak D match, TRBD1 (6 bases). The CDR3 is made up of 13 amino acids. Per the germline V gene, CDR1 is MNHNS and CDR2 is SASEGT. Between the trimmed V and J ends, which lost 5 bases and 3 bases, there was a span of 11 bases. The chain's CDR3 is CASSYTGSYEQYF. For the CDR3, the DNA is TGTGCCAGCAGTTATACAGGGAGCTACGAGCAGTACTTC.

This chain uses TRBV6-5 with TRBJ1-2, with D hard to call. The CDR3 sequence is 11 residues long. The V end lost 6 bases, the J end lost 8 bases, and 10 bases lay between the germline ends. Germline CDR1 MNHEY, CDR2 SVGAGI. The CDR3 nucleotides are TGTGCCAGCAGGCAGACGAGGGGCTACACCTTC. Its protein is CASRQTRGYTF.

The CDR3 DNA follows: TGTGCCAGCAGTGGCTCTAGCCTCCTCACAGATACGCAGTATTTT. Translated: CASSGSSLLTDTQYF. V gene TRBV27 combines with J gene TRBJ2-3, with D perhaps matching TRBD2 (5 bases). The CDR3 sequence is 15 residues long. Germline V gene data show CDR1 as MNHEY and CDR2 as SMNVEV (reference sequence). Trimming pared 5 bases from V and 2 bases from J, leaving 14 bases between.

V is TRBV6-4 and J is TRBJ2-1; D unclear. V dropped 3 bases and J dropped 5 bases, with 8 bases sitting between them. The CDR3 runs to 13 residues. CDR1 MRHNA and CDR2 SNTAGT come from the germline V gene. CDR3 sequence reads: CASSEKENNEQFF. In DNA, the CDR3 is TGTGCCAGCAGTGAGAAGGAGAACAATGAGCAGTTCTTC.

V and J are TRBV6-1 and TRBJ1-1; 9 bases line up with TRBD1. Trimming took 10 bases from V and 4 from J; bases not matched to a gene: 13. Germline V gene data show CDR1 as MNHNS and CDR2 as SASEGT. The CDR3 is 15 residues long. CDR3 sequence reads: CATTRDRVSGTEAFF. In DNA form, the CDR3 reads TGTGCCACAACTCGGGACAGGGTATCGGGCACTGAAGCTTTCTTT.

CDR3 region: CACQGGAWDTEAFF. The CDR3 DNA reads TGTGCCTGCCAGGGAGGGGCGTGGGACACTGAAGCTTTCTTT. The chain links TRBV2 to TRBJ1-1; TRBD1 is a possible D gene (5 bases). Per germline, CDR1 SNHLY and CDR2 FYNNEI. Trimming cost V 11 bases and J 3 bases, with 19 bases left between them. The CDR3 runs 14 residues.

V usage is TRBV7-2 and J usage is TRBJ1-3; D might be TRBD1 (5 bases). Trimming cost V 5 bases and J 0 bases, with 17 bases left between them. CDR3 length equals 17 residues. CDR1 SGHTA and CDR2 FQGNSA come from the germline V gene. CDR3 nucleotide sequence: TGTGCCAGCAGCCCATTCCAGGGCAGCCTCTCTGGAAACACCATATATTTT. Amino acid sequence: CASSPFQGSLSGNTIYF.